A selection of T cell receptor beta chains follows, all from one sample in a study of vaccination and CD4 T cells after COVID-19. Their specific antigens are unknown. TCRdb ran MiXCR on the PCR reads and lists one entry per CDR3 protein. The sample includes some 20,000 distinct CDR3 sequences, around 29% of them seen just once. Specimen: cultured CD4+ T cells from blood. The origin of the receptors is a human donor with COVID-19. Each CDR3 is given with its conserved first and last residue.

cdr3_aa	j_call	v_call	cdr3_length
CASSLGQGMSELFF	TRBJ2-2	TRBV6-1	14
CASSFAQSSYNSPLHF	TRBJ1-6	TRBV12-3/TRBV12-4	16
CASSPATGANQPQHF	TRBJ1-5	TRBV18	15
CASRSAGTGSYEQYF	TRBJ2-7	TRBV6-1	15
CASSLWGTGGEKLFF	TRBJ1-4	TRBV27	15
CASSWVPGLSYGYTF	TRBJ1-2	TRBV12-3/TRBV12-4	15
CSARDVGRSPYNEQFF	TRBJ2-1	TRBV20-1	16
CASSLENIRETQYF	TRBJ2-5	TRBV7-9	14
CASAIDRGLTGELFF	TRBJ2-2	TRBV6-4	15
CASAPNRGVSSPLHF	TRBJ1-6	TRBV25-1	15
CASSLVGGYTGELFF	TRBJ2-2	TRBV27	15
CASSIRTSAANEQFF	TRBJ2-1	TRBV19	15
CASIPRQGAPTGELFF	TRBJ2-2	TRBV12-3/TRBV12-4	16
CATSATTGQNTGELFF	TRBJ2-2	TRBV24-1	16
CASTPLDTQYF	TRBJ2-3	TRBV12-3/TRBV12-4	11
CASSQAGTGFSPLHF	TRBJ1-6	TRBV14	15
CASRGGLGQPQHF	TRBJ1-5	TRBV7-2	13
CASSLGTAKTQYF	TRBJ2-5	TRBV7-2	13
CASSPQGANYGYTF	TRBJ1-2	TRBV12-3/TRBV12-4	14
CASSQRTANTEAFF	TRBJ1-1	TRBV6-1	14
CASRADSGNQPQHF	TRBJ1-5	TRBV6-1	14
CATHPGLGGVGGELFF	TRBJ2-2	TRBV10-3	16
CSAPRQQETQYF	TRBJ2-5	TRBV20-1	12
CASSFKQILSNQPQHF	TRBJ1-5	TRBV28	16
CASSIVDSEAFF	TRBJ1-1	TRBV19	12
CASSETTGRGAFF	TRBJ1-1	TRBV6-1	13
CATSDDRVNQPQHF	TRBJ1-5	TRBV24-1	14
CASSSWTGGVRNTEAFF	TRBJ1-1	TRBV28	17
CASIRGTANTGELFF	TRBJ2-2	TRBV12-3/TRBV12-4	15
CASSSDRAGGYTF	TRBJ1-2	TRBV6-2/TRBV6-3	13
CSAISAGTTDTQYF	TRBJ2-3	TRBV20-1	14
CCRPEGRDILLGGYTF	TRBJ1-2	TRBV1	16
CASSEGRGRRHDYTF	TRBJ1-2	TRBV25-1	15
CSARPRRGENQPQHF	TRBJ1-5	TRBV20-1	15
CASRTGFTGEIETQYF	TRBJ2-5	TRBV5-6	16
CATSRALLGGKSHEQYF	TRBJ2-7	TRBV15	17
CASRITSGGASDTQYF	TRBJ2-3	TRBV6-1	16
CASSPAGTRPYEQYF	TRBJ2-7	TRBV11-2	15
CASSIVSGQETQYF	TRBJ2-5	TRBV19	14
CASRVSSKGEQYF	TRBJ2-7	TRBV6-1	13
CASSLALGTDSYEQYF	TRBJ2-7	TRBV7-9	16
CASSLGLAASTDTQYF	TRBJ2-3	TRBV5-1	16
CASSLGGGPYEQYF	TRBJ2-7	TRBV7-9	14
CSASNRGDEKLFF	TRBJ1-4	TRBV20-1	13
CASSMKSSGNTIYF	TRBJ1-3	TRBV19	14
CARKTGLSYEQYF	TRBJ2-7	TRBV30	13
CASSLETGGAGEQYF	TRBJ2-7	TRBV12-3/TRBV12-4	15
CASRIRDSNQPQHF	TRBJ1-5	TRBV6-1	14
CATSRSKTEETQYF	TRBJ2-5	TRBV15	14
CASIGTDTEAFF	TRBJ1-1	TRBV6-1	12